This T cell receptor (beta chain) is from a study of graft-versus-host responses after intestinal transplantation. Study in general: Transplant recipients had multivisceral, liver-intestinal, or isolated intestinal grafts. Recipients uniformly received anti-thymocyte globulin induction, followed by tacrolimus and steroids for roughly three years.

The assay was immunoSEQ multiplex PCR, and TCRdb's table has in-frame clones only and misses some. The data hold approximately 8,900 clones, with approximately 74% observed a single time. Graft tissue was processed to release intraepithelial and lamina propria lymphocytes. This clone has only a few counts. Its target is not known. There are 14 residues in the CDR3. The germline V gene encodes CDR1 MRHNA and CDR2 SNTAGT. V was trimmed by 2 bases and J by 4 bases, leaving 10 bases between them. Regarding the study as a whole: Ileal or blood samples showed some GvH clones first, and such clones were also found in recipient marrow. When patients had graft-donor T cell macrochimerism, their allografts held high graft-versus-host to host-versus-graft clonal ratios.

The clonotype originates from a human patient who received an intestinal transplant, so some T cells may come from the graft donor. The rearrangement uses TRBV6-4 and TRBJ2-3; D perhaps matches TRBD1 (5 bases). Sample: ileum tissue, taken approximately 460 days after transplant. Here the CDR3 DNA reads TGTGCCAGCAGTGACGGTGGGGCAGCAGATACGCAGTATTTT. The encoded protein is CASSDGGAADTQYF.